One sample yielded the 13 T cell receptor beta chains listed below, sequenced in a study of blood T cell repertoires in COVID-19. Some clones are missing from TCRdb's copy, which holds only in-frame ones; the method was immunoSEQ multiplex PCR. The sample yields 25,000 to 30,000 clones, approximately 88% seen once. Sequenced material: peripheral blood. The receptors come from a human donor in a cohort sampled during active COVID-19.

V usage is TRBV11-3 and J usage is TRBJ2-7; TRBD1 might be the D (6 bases). Per the germline V gene, CDR1 is SGHNT and CDR2 is YENEEA. Trimming left V 1 base short and J 12 bases short, with 16 bases between. The CDR3 sequence is 13 residues long. In DNA, the CDR3 is TGTGCCAGCAGCTTAGGAGCAGGGGACGGACCGTACTTC. Amino acid sequence: CASSLGAGDGPYF.

The CDR3 protein is CASSYERTGPNEKLFF. CDR3 nucleotides: TGTGCCAGCAGTTACGAGAGGACAGGGCCGAATGAAAAACTGTTTTTT. The chain employs TRBV6-2 or TRBV6-3 and TRBJ1-4; 8 bases agree with TRBD1. This CDR3 is 16 amino acids long. Trimming removed 2 bases from V and 5 bases from J; junction bases left unmatched: 7. Germline CDR1 reads MNHEY; CDR2 reads SVGEGT.

Details on this clone: This CDR3 is also generated by other DNA sequences in the sample. The chain carries TRBV18 and TRBJ2-5; D call uncertain. V was pared by 3 bases and J by 5 bases, with 4 bases between. This CDR3 spans 11 amino acids. Germline lookup yields CDR1 KGHSH and CDR2 LQKENI. The CDR3 coding sequence is TGTGCCAGCTCACCTGAGGAGACCCAGTACTTC. Translating it yields CASSPEETQYF.

The chain employs TRBV7-2 and TRBJ2-3, with 10 bases identical to TRBD2. CDR1 is SGHTA and CDR2 is FQGNSA in the germline V gene. The junction had 9 bases not matched to a gene; V was cut back by 2 bases and J by 1 base. The CDR3 loop spans 18 amino acids. In nucleotides, the CDR3 is TGTGCCAGCAGCTTAAGTCGGGGACTAGCGAGCCGCACAGATACGCAGTATTTT. Amino acids: CASSLSRGLASRTDTQYF.

The genes are TRBV6-5 and TRBJ1-3; no reliable D call. The germline V and J ends were trimmed by 6 bases and 2 bases, with 11 bases remaining between them. Germline CDR1 is MNHEY and CDR2 is SVGAGI. The CDR3 totals 14 residues. The DNA for the CDR3 is TGTGCCAGCAGACCCTCATCGGCTGGAAACACCATATATTTT. Translating it yields CASRPSSAGNTIYF.

This chain links TRBV9 with TRBJ2-7; the match to TRBD1 covers 7 bases. The V and J ends lost 3 bases and 0 bases, in that order; junction bases with no gene match: 3. From germline, CDR1 is SGDLS and CDR2 YYNGEE. The CDR3 has 14 amino acids. CDR3 bases: TGTGCCAGCAGCGCCTCAGGGGGCTCCTACGAGCAGTACTTC. Protein product: CASSASGGSYEQYF.

As DNA, the CDR3 is TGTGCCAGCAGCTTGACAGCCGCAACTAATGAAAAACTGTTTTTT. Protein product: CASSLTAATNEKLFF. The genes are TRBV5-4 and TRBJ1-4, with unresolved D. The CDR3 runs 15 residues. V shed 1 base and J shed 0 bases, with 7 bases lying between them. Germline values: CDR1 SGHNT, CDR2 YYREEE (reference sequence).

V and J are TRBV6-4 and TRBJ2-6; D is uncertain. The CDR3 is 14 amino acids. The germline gives CDR1 MRHNA, CDR2 SNTAGT. The V gene lost 4 bases and the J gene lost 2 bases, with 6 bases spanning the gap. This CDR3 is CASSGVPGANVLTF. CDR3 DNA sequence: TGTGCCAGCAGTGGAGTCCCTGGGGCCAACGTCCTGACTTTC.

This chain uses TRBV24-1 with TRBJ1-1; 9 nucleotides align to TRBD1. The ends lost 7 bases at V and 4 bases at J; junction bases unmatched: 3. The CDR3 sequence is 13 residues long. Germline-derived CDR1 and CDR2 are KGHDR and SFDVKD. The CDR3 bases are TGTGCCACCAGCCGACAGGGGGGCACTGAAGCTTTCTTT. Amino acid sequence: CATSRQGGTEAFF.

This clone was recorded only once. The rearrangement links TRBV6-5 to TRBJ2-1; TRBD1 matches 7 bases. Per germline, CDR1 MNHEY and CDR2 SVGAGI. V dropped 4 bases and J dropped 9; count of bases not matched to a gene: 3. The CDR3 runs to 12 residues. CDR3 nucleotide sequence: TGTGCCAGCAGTTGGACAGGTGGTGAGCAGTTCTTC. This sequence encodes CASSWTGGEQFF.

The J gene is TRBJ1-2, the V gene TRBV11-1, with 7 nucleotides matching TRBD1. Germline V CDR1 and CDR2: SGHAT, FQDESV (reference sequence). CDR3 length: 15 amino acids. J gave up 2 bases and V 5 bases, and 8 bases lay outside the gene matches. The CDR3 nucleotides read TGTGCCAGCAGCCCCATGGGACAGACGAACTATGGCTACACCTTC. Its translation: CASSPMGQTNYGYTF.

The V call is TRBV11-1, the J call TRBJ1-1; a weak D match, TRBD1 (6 bases). The germline V gene encodes CDR1 SGHAT and CDR2 FQDESV (reference sequence). The CDR3 contains 14 residues. V was trimmed by 5 bases and J by 1 base, leaving 11 bases between them. The CDR3 loop is CASSPGTPNTEAFF. CDR3 bases: TGTGCCAGCAGCCCGGGGACACCGAACACTGAAGCTTTCTTT.

This clone was detected only a few times. The chain uses TRBV10-2 and TRBJ1-6; 9 nucleotides align to TRBD1. The V gene end was trimmed by 6 bases and the J gene end by 10 bases; junction bases not matched to a gene: 7. The CDR3 runs 14 residues. CDR1 and CDR2 (germline): WSHSY, SAAADI. CDR3 loop: CASRGQGESSPLHF. CDR3 nucleotide sequence: TGCGCCAGCAGGGGACAGGGTGAAAGCTCACCCCTCCACTTT.